This T cell receptor beta chain was documented in a study of cytomegalovirus exposure and HLA in healthy donors. This clone was picked up a small number of times. No antigen is known for it. The study ran its PCR with 60 Vbeta and 13 Jbeta primers. Assay used: immunoSEQ multiplex PCR; TCRdb lists only in-frame clones, some missing. The sample has approximately 170,000 clones, about 80% seen once; the top ten hold about 1.6%. Findings of the study overall: Clonal expansion was found to be greater in HLA-associated TCR beta chains than in equally common others in a later analysis. CMV serostatus was the sole immune exposure data available.

Germline CDR1 is MGHRA and CDR2 is YSYEKL. Trimming left V 4 bases short and J 2 bases short, with 24 bases between. This CDR3 has 18 residues. Sequences were obtained from PBMCs. The gene calls are TRBV4-1 and TRBJ2-7, with D possibly TRBD1 on 6 matching bases. This sequence was found in a man in his forties in good health and CMV-seronegative. The CDR3 loop is CASSPAPLTGLQPYEQYV. As DNA, the CDR3 is TGCGCCAGCAGCCCAGCGCCTTTGACAGGCCTTCAGCCCTACGAGCAGTACGTC.